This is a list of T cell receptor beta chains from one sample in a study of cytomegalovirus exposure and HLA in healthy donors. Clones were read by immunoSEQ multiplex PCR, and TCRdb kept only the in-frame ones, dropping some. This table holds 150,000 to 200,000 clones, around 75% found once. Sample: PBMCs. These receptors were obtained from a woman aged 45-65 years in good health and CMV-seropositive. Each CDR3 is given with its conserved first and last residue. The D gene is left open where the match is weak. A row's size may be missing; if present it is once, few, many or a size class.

DNA: TGTGCCAGCAGCTTGGATGGGGGGGAAGAGACCCAGTACTTC
CDR3: CASSLDGGEETQYF
size: -
D: TRBD2
J: TRBJ2-5
V: TRBV5-4

DNA: TGTGCCAGCAGTGACAGGGGGCGGGCAGATACGCAGTATTTT
CDR3: CASSDRGRADTQYF
size: -
D: TRBD1
J: TRBJ2-3
V: TRBV25-1

DNA: TGCGCCAGCGCTCCCCTGTCTTGGCATATGGACACTGAAGCTTTCTTT
CDR3: CASAPLSWHMDTEAFF
size: -
D: -
J: TRBJ1-1
V: TRBV23-1

DNA: TGTGCCAGCACGCGGGGTGCGGGGACGAACACTGAAGCTTTCTTT
CDR3: CASTRGAGTNTEAFF
size: -
D: -
J: TRBJ1-1
V: TRBV6-5

DNA: TGTGCCAGCAGCAAGGACAGGGCCTACGAGCAGTACTTC
CDR3: CASSKDRAYEQYF
size: -
D: TRBD1
J: TRBJ2-7
V: TRBV7-8

DNA: TGTGCCAGCAGTGAACTTGCGGGGGGAATTTACAATGAGCAGTTCTTC
CDR3: CASSELAGGIYNEQFF
size: few
D: TRBD2
J: TRBJ2-1
V: TRBV6-1

DNA: TGTGCCAGCAGCGTAGCAGCCGGGGCGAACACCGGGGAGCTGTTTTTT
CDR3: CASSVAAGANTGELFF
size: once
D: -
J: TRBJ2-2
V: TRBV9

DNA: TGCGCCAGCAGTCCCGGGGAGAGAGCAGATACGCAGTATTTT
CDR3: CASSPGERADTQYF
size: once
D: -
J: TRBJ2-3
V: TRBV5-1

DNA: TGTGCCTGGAGATACCAGGGGGCGATCGGAGAGACCCAGTACTTC
CDR3: CAWRYQGAIGETQYF
size: few
D: TRBD1
J: TRBJ2-5
V: TRBV30

DNA: TGCGCCAGCAGCGCTACAGGGGTTGACTATGGCTACACCTTC
CDR3: CASSATGVDYGYTF
size: -
D: TRBD1
J: TRBJ1-2
V: TRBV10-2

DNA: TGTGCCAGCAGTGTCCTCGGGGGGTCTGAGCAGTTCTTC
CDR3: CASSVLGGSEQFF
size: -
D: TRBD2
J: TRBJ2-1
V: TRBV25-1

DNA: TGTGCCAGCACCGGACAGGGTCGAGTCACTGAAGCTTTCTTT
CDR3: CASTGQGRVTEAFF
size: -
D: TRBD1
J: TRBJ1-1
V: TRBV6-1

DNA: TGCGCCAGCAGCTTGGGGCAGTACTATGGCTACACCTTC
CDR3: CASSLGQYYGYTF
size: -
D: -
J: TRBJ1-2
V: TRBV5-1

DNA: TGTGCCAGCAGTGACCAGGGGCTAAGCTACGAGCAGTACTTC
CDR3: CASSDQGLSYEQYF
size: -
D: -
J: TRBJ2-7
V: TRBV2

DNA: TGTGCCAGCAGCTTAGCATTACTTGGAAACACCATATATTTT
CDR3: CASSLALLGNTIYF
size: -
D: -
J: TRBJ1-3
V: TRBV7-8

DNA: TGTGCCTGGAGTGTACTACCATCCGGTGAGACCCAGTACTTC
CDR3: CAWSVLPSGETQYF
size: -
D: -
J: TRBJ2-5
V: TRBV30

DNA: TGTGCCAGCAGTTCAGTCGATTCACCCCTCCACTTT
CDR3: CASSSVDSPLHF
size: -
D: -
J: TRBJ1-6
V: TRBV27

DNA: TGTGCCAGCAGTCGGTATGGACAGTCCGAACCCGAAGCTTTCTTT
CDR3: CASSRYGQSEPEAFF
size: once
D: -
J: TRBJ1-1
V: TRBV6-5

DNA: TGCGCCAGCACCGTAGACACCCCGTACCAAGAGACCCAGTACTTC
CDR3: CASTVDTPYQETQYF
size: -
D: -
J: TRBJ2-5
V: TRBV5-1

DNA: TGTGCCAGCAGCGTAATGGGGACAGGGGGTGGCTACACCTTC
CDR3: CASSVMGTGGGYTF
size: -
D: TRBD1
J: TRBJ1-2
V: TRBV9

DNA: TGTGCCAGCAGCGCCGGGACAGGGGGCAATCAGCCCCAGCATTTT
CDR3: CASSAGTGGNQPQHF
size: -
D: TRBD1
J: TRBJ1-5
V: TRBV7-9

DNA: TGTGCCAGTAGGTCGAACAGGTATAACCCGAATCAGCCCCAGCATTTT
CDR3: CASRSNRYNPNQPQHF
size: -
D: -
J: TRBJ1-5
V: TRBV19

DNA: TGTGCCAGCACCAGGACAGGGGCGGACACTGAAGCTTTCTTT
CDR3: CASTRTGADTEAFF
size: -
D: TRBD1
J: TRBJ1-1
V: TRBV11-2

DNA: TGTGCCATCAGTGCTGGACTAGCGGGGGGAGGAGAGCAGTTCTTC
CDR3: CAISAGLAGGGEQFF
size: -
D: TRBD2
J: TRBJ2-1
V: TRBV10-3

DNA: TGCGCCAGCAGCTTGTACGGACTACACACCGGGGAGCTGTTTTTT
CDR3: CASSLYGLHTGELFF
size: -
D: -
J: TRBJ2-2
V: TRBV5-1

DNA: TGCGCCAGCAGCTTGGGCGGGACCAAACCCGGGGAGCTGTTTTTT
CDR3: CASSLGGTKPGELFF
size: -
D: -
J: TRBJ2-2
V: TRBV5-1

DNA: TGTGCCAGCACCGGACAGGGGGAGTCGGGGCCCCAGCATTTT
CDR3: CASTGQGESGPQHF
size: -
D: TRBD1
J: TRBJ1-5
V: TRBV2

DNA: TGTGCCAGCAGTGAATTTGACCAGGGGTATGGCAGTGAAGCTTTCTTT
CDR3: CASSEFDQGYGSEAFF
size: -
D: -
J: TRBJ1-1
V: TRBV25-1

DNA: TGTGCCAGCAGAAACAGCGGGGGGGCAGATACGCAGTATTTT
CDR3: CASRNSGGADTQYF
size: -
D: TRBD2
J: TRBJ2-3
V: TRBV6-6

DNA: TGCGCCAGCAGCCGGGACAGCTACAATGAGCAGTTCTTC
CDR3: CASSRDSYNEQFF
size: -
D: TRBD1
J: TRBJ2-1
V: TRBV5-1

DNA: TGTGCCAGTAGTATAGACAGGGAAGGAGAAACTGAAAAACTGTTTTTT
CDR3: CASSIDREGETEKLFF
size: -
D: -
J: TRBJ1-4
V: TRBV19

DNA: TGTGCCAGCAGCTTAGCCGAGGCGGGGGGCGGGGGCGAGCAGTACTTC
CDR3: CASSLAEAGGGGEQYF
size: -
D: TRBD2
J: TRBJ2-7
V: TRBV7-6

DNA: TGTGCCAGCAGCTTGGGACAGTTCCTGAGCGAGCAGTACTTC
CDR3: CASSLGQFLSEQYF
size: -
D: TRBD1
J: TRBJ2-7
V: TRBV25-1

DNA: TGTGCCTGGAGAAAGACAGGGCCGAGTTCACCCCTCCACTTT
CDR3: CAWRKTGPSSPLHF
size: few
D: TRBD1
J: TRBJ1-6
V: TRBV30

DNA: TGCGCCAGCAGGAACTTACAGGGGGCTGACATTCAGTACTTC
CDR3: CASRNLQGADIQYF
size: -
D: TRBD1
J: TRBJ2-4
V: TRBV5-1

DNA: TGTGCCAGCAGCTTAGGGACGGTGAACACCGGGGAGCTGTTTTTT
CDR3: CASSLGTVNTGELFF
size: once
D: -
J: TRBJ2-2
V: TRBV7-2

DNA: TGTGCCAGCAGCCAGACAGGGGGGGACCAGCCCCAGCATTTT
CDR3: CASSQTGGDQPQHF
size: once
D: TRBD1
J: TRBJ1-5
V: TRBV2

DNA: TGTGCCATCAGTGACACTCAGCGGGGGTCGGATGAGCAGTTCTTC
CDR3: CAISDTQRGSDEQFF
size: -
D: TRBD2
J: TRBJ2-1
V: TRBV10-3

DNA: TGTGCCAGCAGCTCTTGGGAGTACACTGAAGCTTTCTTT
CDR3: CASSSWEYTEAFF
size: -
D: -
J: TRBJ1-1
V: TRBV11-2

DNA: TGTGCCATCAGTGACAGGGGCCCTCAGGATTCACCCCTCCACTTT
CDR3: CAISDRGPQDSPLHF
size: -
D: -
J: TRBJ1-6
V: TRBV10-3

DNA: TGTGCCAGCAGACAAAGCCAGGGCTCTGGAAACACCATATATTTT
CDR3: CASRQSQGSGNTIYF
size: -
D: -
J: TRBJ1-3
V: TRBV6-1

DNA: TGTGCCAGCAGTATTCAGGGCGGGGGGCCAGATACGCAGTATTTT
CDR3: CASSIQGGGPDTQYF
size: -
D: TRBD2
J: TRBJ2-3
V: TRBV5-4

DNA: TGTGCCAGCAGTGAGGGGCTGGGACTAAACAATGAGCAGTTCTTC
CDR3: CASSEGLGLNNEQFF
size: -
D: TRBD2
J: TRBJ2-1
V: TRBV2

DNA: TGTGCCAGCAGCGCCGGGACAGGGCGTGAGCAGTACTTC
CDR3: CASSAGTGREQYF
size: once
D: TRBD1
J: TRBJ2-7
V: TRBV5-5

DNA: TGCGCCAGCAGCCAAGGACTAGCGGGGGGGCAGTGGGAGACCCAGTACTTC
CDR3: CASSQGLAGGQWETQYF
size: once
D: TRBD2
J: TRBJ2-5
V: TRBV4-1

DNA: TGTGCCAGTAGTATAGAGGGGCAGGTCAAAGCTTTCTTT
CDR3: CASSIEGQVKAFF
size: -
D: -
J: TRBJ1-1
V: TRBV19

DNA: TGTGCCAGCAGCTTAGACTGGCGCGGGAACACTGAAGCTTTCTTT
CDR3: CASSLDWRGNTEAFF
size: -
D: -
J: TRBJ1-1
V: TRBV7-2

DNA: TGTGCCAGCAGTTTCCGGCGACAGGCTAAAAATGAAAAACTGTTTTTT
CDR3: CASSFRRQAKNEKLFF
size: -
D: -
J: TRBJ1-4
V: TRBV27

DNA: TGTGCCAGCAGCTTTGCTAGCGGGGGATACAATGAGCAGTTCTTC
CDR3: CASSFASGGYNEQFF
size: few
D: TRBD2
J: TRBJ2-1
V: TRBV11-3

DNA: TGTGCCAGCAGCTGGGATGGGGGGAAAGAGACCCAGTACTTC
CDR3: CASSWDGGKETQYF
size: few
D: -
J: TRBJ2-5
V: TRBV5-5

DNA: TGTGCCTGGAGCGAAGGGGGAGGGAACACCATATATTTT
CDR3: CAWSEGGGNTIYF
size: once
D: -
J: TRBJ1-3
V: TRBV30

DNA: TGTGCCAGCGGCTTCAGGGTCTCCCAAGAGACCCAGTACTTC
CDR3: CASGFRVSQETQYF
size: -
D: -
J: TRBJ2-5
V: TRBV2

DNA: TGTGCCAGCAACCCAGGGAACACTGAAGCTTTCTTT
CDR3: CASNPGNTEAFF
size: -
D: -
J: TRBJ1-1
V: TRBV6-1

DNA: TGCGCCAGCAGCCCCGGGACAGGGGACTTACAGCCCCAGCATTTT
CDR3: CASSPGTGDLQPQHF
size: -
D: TRBD1
J: TRBJ1-5
V: TRBV4-1

DNA: TGTGCCAGTAGGACAGGTCCGGCGAACACTGAAGCTTTCTTT
CDR3: CASRTGPANTEAFF
size: few
D: -
J: TRBJ1-1
V: TRBV19

DNA: TGTGCCAGCTCACCCCAGAACAATCAGCCCCAGCATTTT
CDR3: CASSPQNNQPQHF
size: -
D: -
J: TRBJ1-5
V: TRBV18

DNA: TGTGCCAGCAGCATCCGACAGGGGCAAACTGAAGCTTTCTTT
CDR3: CASSIRQGQTEAFF
size: -
D: TRBD1
J: TRBJ1-1
V: TRBV13

DNA: TGCAGCATTAGCGGTGGGCGGGGTATTGAGCAGTTCTTC
CDR3: CSISGGRGIEQFF
size: -
D: -
J: TRBJ2-1
V: TRBV29-1

DNA: TGCGCCAGCAGCTTGGACAGGGGAGGCTACACCTTC
CDR3: CASSLDRGGYTF
size: once
D: TRBD1
J: TRBJ1-2
V: TRBV5-1